A single sample gave rise to the 32 T cell receptor beta chains below, sequenced in a study of resident and recirculating memory T cells in vitiligo. Produced via immunoSEQ multiplex PCR; TCRdb's table is partial and in-frame only. The table has around 76,000 clones, approximately 89% seen once. What was sequenced was blood. The source of these receptors is a male donor with vitiligo.

In this sample, this clone turned up once. The chain couples TRBV30 to TRBJ2-3; D is ambiguous. The CDR3 is 11 amino acids. V lost 0 bases and J lost 6, with 4 bases in between. Looked up from germline, CDR1 is GTSNPN and CDR2 is SVGIG (reference sequence). Written as DNA, the CDR3 is TGTGCCTGGAGTGTTGGCGATACGCAGTATTTT. It encodes CAWSVGDTQYF.

V usage is TRBV6-5 and J usage is TRBJ1-1; 9 nucleotides match TRBD1. V shed 5 bases, J shed 1 base, and the junction held 2 bases outside the gene matches. CDR3 length equals 14 residues. From germline, CDR1 is MNHEY and CDR2 SVGAGI. This CDR3 reads CASSGTGWNTEAFF. In DNA, the CDR3 is TGTGCCAGCAGTGGGACAGGGTGGAACACTGAAGCTTTCTTT.

The chain couples TRBV15 to TRBJ2-5; 9 bases are shared with TRBD2. The CDR3 length is 16 residues. J gave up 4 bases and V 0 bases, and 6 bases lay outside the gene matches. Looked up from germline, CDR1 is LNHNV and CDR2 is YYDKDF (reference sequence). The CDR3 is CATSREPGLARETQYF. CDR3 sequence (DNA): TGTGCCACCAGCAGAGAACCGGGACTAGCCCGAGAGACCCAGTACTTC. Supplemented by reference TRBV15 and TRBJ2-5, the full variable domain reads DAMVIQNPRYQVTQFGKPVTLSCSQTLNHNVMYWYQQKSSQAPKLLFHYYDKDFNNEADTPDNFQSRRPNTSFCFLDIRSPGLGDTAMYLCATSREPGLARETQYFGPGTRLLVL.

This rearrangement joins TRBV6-5 to TRBJ1-2; 8 nucleotides match TRBD1. V was clipped by 6 bases and J by 8 bases; unmatched bases: 8. Germline values: CDR1 MNHEY, CDR2 SVGAGI. This CDR3 region has 13 residues. CDR3 residues: CASSPSTGVGYTF. CDR3 bases: TGTGCCAGCAGCCCTTCGACAGGGGTAGGCTACACCTTC.

This chain uses TRBV30 with TRBJ1-2, with D tentatively TRBD1 (5 bases). In germline, CDR1 is GTSNPN, CDR2 SVGIG (reference sequence). Trimming left V 5 bases short and J 2 bases short, with 12 bases between. CDR3 length: 13 residues. CDR3 loop: CAWSPGGNYGYTF. CDR3 nucleotide sequence: TGTGCCTGGTCGCCCGGGGGGAACTATGGCTACACCTTC.

This clone was detected only a few times. The rearrangement uses TRBV28 and TRBJ2-2; 8 bases fit TRBD1. From germline, CDR1 is MDHEN and CDR2 SYDVKM. This CDR3 region has 16 residues. V was clipped by 3 bases and J by 1 base; unmatched bases: 4. This chain's CDR3 is CASSFPGTGNTGELFF. The CDR3 DNA is TGTGCCAGCAGTTTTCCCGGGACAGGGAACACCGGGGAGCTGTTTTTT.

The chain couples TRBV9 to TRBJ2-5; D is unresolved. V dropped 4 bases and J dropped 0 bases, with 13 bases sitting between them. Germline V gene lookup returns CDR1 SGDLS and CDR2 YYNGEE. The CDR3 sequence is 15 residues long. This CDR3 is CASSPGSVYQETQYF. The CDR3 bases are TGTGCCAGCAGCCCGGGTTCAGTGTACCAAGAGACCCAGTACTTC.

The CDR3 nucleotides are TGTGCCAGCAGCTTAGCGGAGGGGTTGAGTTCACCCCTCCACTTT. This codes for CASSLAEGLSSPLHF. V and J are TRBV7-2 and TRBJ1-6; tentative D call: TRBD1 (5 bases). Trimming cost V 0 bases and J 9 bases, with 12 bases left between them. The CDR3 is made up of 15 amino acids. Germline CDR1 is SGHTA and CDR2 is FQGNSA.

The chain links TRBV14 to TRBJ2-2; 9 bases line up with TRBD2. The germline V gene has CDR1 SGHDN and CDR2 FVKESK. Unmatched junction bases numbered 3, after V lost 6 bases and J lost 4 bases. This CDR3 comprises 14 residues. CDR3 DNA: TGTGCCAGCAGACCAGCGGGGGGCACCGGGGAGCTGTTTTTT. As protein: CASRPAGGTGELFF. The full variable domain, in which reference TRBV14 and TRBJ2-2 provide the parts outside the CDR3, is EAGVTQFPSHSVIEKGQTVTLRCDPISGHDNLYWYRRVMGKEIKFLLHFVKESKQDESGMPNNRFLAERTGGTYSTLKVQPAELEDSGVYFCASRPAGGTGELFFGEGSRLTVL.

The chain couples TRBV20-1 to TRBJ1-2; D is undetermined. CDR1 and CDR2 from the germline V gene are DFQATT and SNEGSKA (reference sequence). Trimming stripped 0 bases from V and 7 bases from J, with 6 bases between. This CDR3 contains 11 residues. CDR3 residues: CSARDLGGYTF. CDR3 nucleotide sequence: TGCAGTGCTAGAGATCTCGGTGGCTACACCTTC.

V and J are TRBV5-4 and TRBJ1-6; 8 bases are a match to TRBD1. CDR1 is SGHNT and CDR2 is YYREEE in the germline V gene (reference sequence). V shed 4 bases and J 6 bases; nucleotides not matched to a gene: 9. The CDR3 runs to 16 residues. The CDR3 sequence: CASSGRTGSRNSPLHF. In DNA form, the CDR3 reads TGTGCCAGCAGCGGCCGGACAGGGAGCCGTAATTCACCCCTCCACTTT.

The chain joins TRBV5-8 to TRBJ1-5, with 9 bases fitting TRBD1. Germline trimming cut 7 bases from V and 9 bases from J; bases unmatched to any gene: 11. Germline lookup yields CDR1 SGHTS and CDR2 YDEGEE. This CDR3 has 14 amino acids. The CDR3 loop reads CASGGTGRRSPQHF. The CDR3 DNA sequence: TGTGCCAGCGGTGGGACAGGGCGACGGTCGCCCCAGCATTTT.

V and J are TRBV27 and TRBJ2-7, with TRBD1 as a possible D gene (7 bases). The CDR3 has 14 amino acids. V was cut by 5 bases and J by 2 bases, with 13 bases left in between. Germline V CDR1 and CDR2: MNHEY, SMNVEV (reference sequence). CDR3 sequence reads: CASSLQGGPYEQYF. The CDR3 DNA reads TGTGCCAGCAGTCTCCAGGGGGGCCCCTACGAGCAGTACTTC.

The chain couples TRBV7-3 to TRBJ1-1, with D maybe TRBD1 (6 bases). This CDR3 spans 15 amino acids. Trimming took 3 bases from V and 4 from J, leaving 15 bases between them. Looked up from germline, CDR1 is SGHTA and CDR2 is FQGTGA. The CDR3 reads CASSFGDGRGTEAFF. The CDR3 nucleotides are TGTGCCAGCAGCTTCGGGGACGGCAGGGGCACTGAAGCTTTCTTT.

V usage is TRBV6-5 and J usage is TRBJ2-7; 9 nucleotides line up with TRBD1. CDR1 MNHEY and CDR2 SVGAGI come from the germline V gene. With V trimmed by 6 bases and J by 0 bases, 6 bases remained unmatched. The length of the CDR3 is 15 residues. The CDR3 loop reads CASRPGTGSSYEQYF. CDR3 in DNA: TGTGCCAGCAGGCCCGGGACAGGGAGCTCCTACGAGCAGTACTTC.

This rearrangement joins TRBV7-2 to TRBJ1-1, with D uncertain. Germline loops: CDR1 SGHTA, CDR2 FQGNSA. V lost 4 bases and J lost 5, with 11 bases in between. The CDR3 extends over 13 amino acids. In nucleotides, the CDR3 is TGTGCCAGCAGCTGGAGAATGGGTACTGAAGCTTTCTTT. Translation: CASSWRMGTEAFF. Combining the CDR3 with reference TRBV7-2 and TRBJ1-1 gives the whole variable domain GAGVSQSPSNKVTEKGKDVELRCDPISGHTALYWYRQSLGQGLEFLIYFQGNSAPDKSGLPSDRFSAERTGGSVSTLTIQRTQQEDSAVYLCASSWRMGTEAFFGQGTRLTVV.

The J gene is TRBJ2-3, the V gene TRBV10-3; 8 nucleotides match TRBD1. The CDR3 runs to 17 residues. V lost 3 bases and J lost 1; bases outside the gene matches: 9. Per the germline V gene, CDR1 is ENHRY and CDR2 is SYGVKD. Here the CDR3 reads CAISDLVGQGGTDTQYF. CDR3 in DNA: TGTGCCATCAGTGATTTGGTCGGACAGGGCGGCACAGATACGCAGTATTTT.

This rearrangement joins TRBV19 to TRBJ1-2; maybe TRBD1 (6 bases). Per the germline V gene, CDR1 is LNHDA and CDR2 is SQIVND (reference sequence). V lost 5 bases and J 3 bases, leaving 16 bases between the germline ends. The CDR3 is 15 amino acids. The CDR3 protein is CASSGLDRFDYGYTF. In DNA, the CDR3 is TGTGCCAGTAGTGGCTTAGACAGGTTTGACTATGGCTACACCTTC.

As concerns this clone: The junction differs from germline at one of its ends, possibly a read error. The chain is built from TRBV12-5 and TRBJ1-2; 12 bases map to TRBD1. CDR1 and CDR2 from the germline V gene are LGHNT and FRNRAP. The CDR3 runs to 17 residues. The CDR3: CASGSKQRPPGQGAEAF. In DNA form, the CDR3 reads TGTGCTAGTGGTTCAAAGCAGCGTCCACCGGGACAGGGGGCGGAGGCCTTC.

V gene TRBV11-2 combines with J gene TRBJ2-5; 13 positions match TRBD2. V lost 5 bases and J lost 5; bases outside the gene matches: 11. Germline V lookup: CDR1 SGHAT, CDR2 FQNNGV. The CDR3 is 17 residues long. CDR3 bases: TGTGCCAGCAGCACGGGACTAGCGGGGCCAAGGAGGGAGACCCAGTACTTC. It encodes CASSTGLAGPRRETQYF.

This chain uses TRBV28 with TRBJ2-7, with 9 positions matching TRBD1. J lost 6 bases, V lost 4 bases, and 10 bases had no gene match. Germline CDR1 reads MDHEN; CDR2 reads SYDVKM. The CDR3 contains 15 residues. The CDR3 reads CASSSTGGRLSEQYF. The CDR3 DNA reads as TGTGCCAGCAGTTCCACAGGGGGCCGGTTGAGCGAGCAGTACTTC.

V and J are TRBV27 and TRBJ1-6; D is unclear. The length of the CDR3 is 15 residues. V dropped 4 bases and J dropped 7 bases, with 14 bases sitting between them. Germline loops: CDR1 MNHEY, CDR2 SMNVEV (reference sequence). CDR3 region: CASSSELFRNSPLHF. In DNA form, the CDR3 reads TGTGCCAGCAGTTCGGAGCTCTTTCGGAATTCACCCCTCCACTTT.

The J gene is TRBJ1-1, the V gene TRBV30, with a tentative D call TRBD1 (6 bases). The CDR3 is 13 residues long. Germline V lookup: CDR1 GTSNPN, CDR2 SVGIG (reference sequence). Trimming left V 1 base short and J 7 bases short, with 13 bases between. The CDR3 DNA sequence: TGTGCCTGGAGTGAAAACAGGGATAATGAAGCTTTCTTT. Amino acid sequence: CAWSENRDNEAFF.

This chain links TRBV5-1 with TRBJ2-7, with D possibly TRBD1 on 6 matching bases. Germline values: CDR1 SGHRS, CDR2 YFSETQ. V lost 0 bases, J lost 9 bases, and 25 bases lay in between. This CDR3 has 17 residues. The CDR3 DNA follows: TGCGCCAGCAGCTTGGGGGGCTCAGGCAGGGGCCTTTTCGGGCAGTACTTC. Residues: CASSLGGSGRGLFGQYF.

This rearrangement joins TRBV4-1 to TRBJ1-3; tentative D call: TRBD1 (6 bases). The germline gives CDR1 MGHRA, CDR2 YSYEKL. The CDR3 extends over 17 amino acids. Trimming removed 4 bases at V and 0 bases at J, with 16 bases between. CDR3 sequence (DNA): TGCGCCAGCAGCCGAGGGGGGGTGGTTCACTCTGGAAACACCATATATTTT. It encodes CASSRGGVVHSGNTIYF.

This sequence joins TRBV5-1 and TRBJ2-1; possibly TRBD1 for D (5 bases). The CDR3 loop spans 16 amino acids. Germline V gene data show CDR1 as SGHRS and CDR2 as YFSETQ. V shed 2 bases and J shed 1 base, with 13 bases lying between them. CDR3 coding DNA: TGCGCCAGCAGCTTCGTCGACAGTACATCCTACAATGAGCAGTTCTTC. Translating gives CASSFVDSTSYNEQFF.

This clone was seen once. The genes are TRBV18 and TRBJ2-7; D ambiguous. The CDR3 contains 14 residues. V lost 6 bases and J lost 2, with 14 bases in between. CDR1 and CDR2 (germline): KGHSH, LQKENI. In nucleotides, the CDR3 is TGTGCCAGCTCCCTCCCTACAGAGACCTACGAGCAGTACTTC. Amino acid sequence: CASSLPTETYEQYF.

This rearrangement joins TRBV25-1 to TRBJ1-5; D not resolved. CDR3 size: 14 residues. Germline values: CDR1 MGHDK, CDR2 SYGVNS. Between the trimmed V and J ends, which lost 2 bases and 2 bases, there was a span of 7 bases. This chain's CDR3 is CASSEEAGNQPQHF. The CDR3 nucleotides are TGTGCCAGCAGTGAAGAGGCAGGCAATCAGCCCCAGCATTTT.

This rearrangement joins TRBV5-6 to TRBJ2-2, with 10 bases aligning to TRBD2. The CDR3 contains 15 residues. V lost 3 bases and J lost 5; bases outside the gene matches: 4. CDR1 is SGHDT, CDR2 YYEEEE, per germline. Here the CDR3 DNA reads TGTGCCAGCAGCTCGGGACTAGCGTGGACCGGGGAGCTGTTTTTT. As protein: CASSSGLAWTGELFF.

The J gene is TRBJ2-1, the V gene TRBV12-2; the table's D call, TRBD1, was not checked against the DNA. TRBV12-2 is annotated as a pseudogene. This CDR3 is 18 amino acids long. Written as DNA, the CDR3 is TGTGCAAGTCGCTTTCCAGAGGCGGGCAGGGGGCTTTACAATGAGCAGTTCTTC. Encoded protein: CASRFPEAGRGLYNEQFF.

The V gene is TRBV6-5, the J gene TRBJ2-7; possibly TRBD1 for D (8 bases). Trimming removed 7 bases at V and 7 bases at J, with 14 bases between. This CDR3 has 12 amino acids. The germline gives CDR1 MNHEY, CDR2 SVGAGI. Here the CDR3 DNA reads TGTGCCAGCAACAACAGGGGGGGTGAGCAGTACTTC. This gives the protein CASNNRGGEQYF.

Of note for this clone: Germline is not matched at one junction end, which may reflect a read error. At the DNA level, this CDR3 is encoded by other sequences in the same sample as well. The CDR3 DNA sequence: TGTGCCAGCAGCGTAGCGGGGGGCAAAAGGAACTATGGCTACACTTTC. It translates to CASSVAGGKRNYGYTF. The chain employs TRBV9 and TRBJ1-2; a weak D match, TRBD1 (6 bases). This CDR3 has 16 amino acids. Germline CDR1 and CDR2: SGDLS and YYNGEE.